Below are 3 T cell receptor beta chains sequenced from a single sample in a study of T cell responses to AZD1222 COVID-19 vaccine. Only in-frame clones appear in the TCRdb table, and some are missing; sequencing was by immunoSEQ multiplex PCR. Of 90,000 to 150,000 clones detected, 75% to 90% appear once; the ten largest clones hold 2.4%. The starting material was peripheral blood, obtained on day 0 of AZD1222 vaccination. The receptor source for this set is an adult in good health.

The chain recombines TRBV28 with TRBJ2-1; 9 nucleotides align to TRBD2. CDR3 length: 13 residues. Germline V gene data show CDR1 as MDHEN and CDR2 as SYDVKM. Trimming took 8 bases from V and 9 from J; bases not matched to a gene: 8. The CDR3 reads CASGAGGGGEQFF. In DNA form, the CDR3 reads TGTGCCAGCGGAGCGGGAGGCGGGGGTGAGCAGTTCTTC.

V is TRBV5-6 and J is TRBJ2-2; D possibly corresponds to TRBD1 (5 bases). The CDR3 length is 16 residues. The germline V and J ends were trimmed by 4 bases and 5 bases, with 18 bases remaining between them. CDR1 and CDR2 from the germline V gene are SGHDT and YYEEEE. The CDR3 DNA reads TGTGCCAGCAGCCCTCAACAGGTGTTGGGAACCGGGGAGCTGTTTTTT. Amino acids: CASSPQQVLGTGELFF.

The CDR3 here is CASSYSTGLNNSPLHF. CDR3 DNA: TGTGCCAGCAGTTACTCGACAGGGTTAAACAATTCACCCCTCCACTTT. The chain couples TRBV28 to TRBJ1-6; 7 nucleotides agree with TRBD1. V trimming: 4 bases; J trimming: 7 bases; junction bases outside the gene matches: 10. The CDR3 is made up of 16 amino acids. Germline V lookup: CDR1 MDHEN, CDR2 SYDVKM.